This T cell receptor beta chain derives from a study of T cells in Graves' hyperthyroidism and ophthalmopathy (dated by TCRdb to about 2019). Turning to the overall study: Peripheral blood samples were taken at the time of initial diagnosis, prior to any treatment. The study also compared thyroid tissue and blood T-cell repertoires from several Graves' hyperthyroidism patients. Prospective prediction of ophthalmopathy was tested in an independent validation cohort of fewer than 20 hyperthyroidism patients and around 16 patients who later progressed to ophthalmopathy. Following sampling, methimazole starting at 30 mg daily was given to hyperthyroidism patients, and high-dose intravenous methylprednisolone was given to ophthalmopathy patients. The 90 or so discovery patients were randomly split 7:3 into training and test sets. A discovery cohort of about a hundred patients, fewer than 50 with Graves' ophthalmopathy and under 60 with stable Graves' hyperthyroidism, was used to find distinguishing TCR V-J signatures. The paper reports TCR Vbeta CDR3 sequencing of approximately 140 peripheral blood samples: over 40 ophthalmopathy, about 75 hyperthyroidism and around 17 progressor patients. The study at large found these results: No statistical method was used to set the sample size in advance, and investigators knew the group allocation. In cross-validation, a model built on a 13 V-J signature told ophthalmopathy apart from stable hyperthyroidism with approximately 91% sensitivity and roughly 81% specificity, and in testing the same model reached 80%/75%. In validation, the model predicted progression to ophthalmopathy a median of about 6 months before onset, with 70% to 71% sensitivity and roughly 72% specificity. Blood samples also contained most of the expanded thyroid clonotypes (frequency above 0.001), which suggests that blood repertoires may reflect thyroid immune responses.

Ophthalmopathy patients had moderately to severely active disease, with a Clinical Activity Score of 3 or more, a NOSPECS grade of 4 or more, and a disease duration of less than 3 months. Any patient with an uncontrolled infection, another autoimmune disease, pregnancy or lactation was excluded. Diagnoses were based on clinical symptoms, serum thyroxine and TRAb, thyroid ultrasound and orbital computed tomography. PBMCs were separated from roughly 9.3 ml of fresh peripheral blood using Ficoll-Paque density gradient centrifugation. Total RNA was extracted with Trizol reagent, and quality was checked on an Agilent 2100 Bioanalyzer. This clonotype was picked up many times. The target of this receptor is not known. There are no base qualities to consult, and no much larger clone falls within one base. TCR beta CDR3 regions were amplified from RNA transcripts. For the first round of RT-PCR on the TCR CDR3, the HTBI primer set was used together with the Qiagen OneStep RT-PCR kit. A second multiplex PCR round built the libraries, followed by size selection and purification. Libraries were sequenced paired-end with 100 bp reads on an Illumina HiSeq2000. The paper's data handling went like this. SOAPnuke was used to process the raw data, with reads discarded if the reads contained adapters or uncalled bases, had a mean Phred below 15, or lacked an exact constant-primer or identifier match. High-quality paired reads were merged with COPE v1.2.5, and unique nucleotide sequences were defined as clonotypes. MiTCR v1.1 was used to align clonotypes to the IMGT TRBV, TRBD and TRBJ reference segments. Analysis was restricted to V-J combinations with a frequency above 0.0001, which covered about 99% of repertoires. A TCS score was defined as the ratio between F50 (clonal expansion) and ExV (chaos), using BLOSUM62-based TCRdist between CDR3 peptides within each V-J. Welch's t-statistics and random forest reduced 500 to 550 V-J features to 13, which were used in a naive Bayes classifier (R e1071). TCRdb applied fastp at Q25 and MiXCR to the public reads, then kept only in-frame beta chains. Every distinct CDR3 protein forms one entry, paired with its most common genes and DNA. TCRdb's processing, not the study's, gives the V and J calls here. The sample table shows about 610,000 distinct CDR3 sequences, and 16% are seen once. The top ten hold 2.5% to 4% of the sample.

The material sequenced was blood. The clonotype was recovered from a woman aged 40 to 49 with Graves' ophthalmopathy.

The DNA is TGTGCCTGGAGTGGTCCGGGACTCCTGGGGGAGACCCAGTACTTC. The resulting protein is CAWSGPGLLGETQYF. The chain was built from TRBV30 and TRBJ2-5, with TRBD2 perhaps the D gene, on 6 matching bases. CDR1 and CDR2, per the germline V gene (reference sequence), are GTSNPN and SVGIG. Between the V and J ends, shortened by 1 base and 5 bases respectively, the junction contains 17 bases. Spanning cysteine to phenylalanine, the CDR3 consists of 15 amino acids. Of all the DNA, just the CDR3 is kept, 45 bases in frame from base 1.